This TCR beta chain was obtained from a study of blood T cell repertoires in COVID-19. Overall study context: Collection of acute and convalescent COVID-19 samples took place in the United States, Italy and Spain. T cells, B-cell-depleted T cells, or PBMCs supplied cDNA or gDNA.

Original processing methods: Counts of nucleated cells, estimated from reference gene primer amplification, were obtained. Clones were read by immunoSEQ multiplex PCR, and TCRdb kept only the in-frame ones, dropping some. V and J calls and clone size are as listed in that table; D and trimming were resolved from the DNA. The sample has about 190,000 clones, roughly 86% seen once. Trimming took 3 bases from V and 3 from J, leaving 6 bases between them. CDR3 length: 13 amino acids. CDR1 SGHTA and CDR2 FQGTGA come from the germline V gene. This chain links TRBV7-3 with TRBJ2-1, with unresolved D. The TCR originated in a middle-aged man with active or convalescent COVID-19. Sequenced material: peripheral blood. CDR3 sequence reads: CASSLSVYNEQFF. CDR3 sequence (DNA): TGTGCCAGCAGCTTGAGCGTCTACAATGAGCAGTTCTTC.